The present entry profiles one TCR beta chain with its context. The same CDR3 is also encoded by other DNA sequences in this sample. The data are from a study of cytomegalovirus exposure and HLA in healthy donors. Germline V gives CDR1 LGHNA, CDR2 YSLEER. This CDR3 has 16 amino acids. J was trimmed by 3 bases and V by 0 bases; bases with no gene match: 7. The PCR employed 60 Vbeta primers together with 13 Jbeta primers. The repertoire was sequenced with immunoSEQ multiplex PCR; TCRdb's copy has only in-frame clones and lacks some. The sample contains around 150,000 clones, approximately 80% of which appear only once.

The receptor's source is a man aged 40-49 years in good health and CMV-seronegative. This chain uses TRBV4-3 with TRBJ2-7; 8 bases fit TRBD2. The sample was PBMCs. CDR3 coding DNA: TGCGCCAGCAGCCAAGATAGCCGGGGGGGAAACTACGAGCAGTACTTC. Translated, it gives CASSQDSRGGNYEQYF.